The next 4 T cell receptor beta chains were all read from a single sample in a study of post-analysis software for immune sequencing data. General study points: In patients, TRBV5-6, TRBV5-1 and TRBV20-1 belonged to 4 or 5 TRBV segments found more frequently than in controls.

TCR beta libraries were prepared from cDNA with unique molecular identifiers. TCRdb independently ran MiXCR on the PCR reads; one entry per CDR3 protein. The repertoire includes 800,000 to 950,000 distinct CDR3 sequences, roughly 50% of them detected once, and 4.6% sits in the top ten. The antigens these receptors bind are not known. What was sequenced was blood. The source of these receptors is a girl aged 5 to 17 with multiple sclerosis.

DNA of the CDR3: TGCGCCAGCAGTAGGAGAGGGGGGGCCTACAATGAGCAGTTCTTC. This encodes CASSRRGGAYNEQFF. The rearrangement links TRBV5-1 to TRBJ2-1; possible D gene TRBD2, 7 bases. The CDR3 loop spans 15 amino acids. Between the trimmed V and J ends, which lost 5 bases and 2 bases, there was a span of 14 bases. Germline loops: CDR1 SGHRS, CDR2 YFSETQ.

CDR3 protein: CASSFFEDEQYF. The CDR3 nucleotides are TGCGCCAGCAGCTTTTTTGAAGACGAGCAGTACTTC. The J gene is TRBJ2-7, the V gene TRBV5-1, with D hard to call. V was clipped by 2 bases and J by 5 bases, with 8 bases between them. Germline-derived CDR1 and CDR2 are SGHRS and YFSETQ. This CDR3 region has 12 residues.

This clonotype was detected only once. The gene calls are TRBV20-1 and TRBJ2-7; possibly TRBD2 for D (6 bases). V lost 0 bases and J lost 3, with 9 bases in between. This CDR3 spans 13 amino acids. Germline-derived CDR1 and CDR2 are DFQATT and SNEGSKA (reference sequence). CDR3 DNA sequence: TGCAGTGCTAGAGATAACGGGGGCTACGAGCAGTACTTC. Translated: CSARDNGGYEQYF.

Of note for this clonotype: Sequence at one end of the junction differs from germline and may be a read error. The J gene is TRBJ2-4, the V gene TRBV7-9; 9 bases are shared with TRBD1. With the DNA end fitting TRBJ2-7 better, the J assignment may be wrong. There are 15 residues in the CDR3. Germline V CDR1 and CDR2: SEHNR, FQNEAQ (reference sequence). CDR3 sequence: CAGSPHPQGADEQYF. The CDR3 region has the DNA TGTGCCGGCAGCCCGCACCCACAGGGGGCGGACGAGCAGTACTTC.